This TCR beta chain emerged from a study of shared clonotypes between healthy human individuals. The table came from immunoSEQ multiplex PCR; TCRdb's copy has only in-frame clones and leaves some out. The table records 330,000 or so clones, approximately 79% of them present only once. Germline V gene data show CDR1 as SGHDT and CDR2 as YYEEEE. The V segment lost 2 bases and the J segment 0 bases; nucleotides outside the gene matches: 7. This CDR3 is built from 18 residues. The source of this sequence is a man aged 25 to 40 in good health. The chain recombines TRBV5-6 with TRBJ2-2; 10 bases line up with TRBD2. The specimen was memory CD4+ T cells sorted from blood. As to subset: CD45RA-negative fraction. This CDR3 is CASSLRTSGVPNTGELFF. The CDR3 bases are TGTGCCAGCAGCTTACGGACTAGCGGAGTCCCGAACACCGGGGAGCTGTTTTTT. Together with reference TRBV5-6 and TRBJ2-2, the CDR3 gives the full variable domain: DAGVTQSPTHLIKTRGQQVTLRCSPKSGHDTVSWYQQALGQGPQFIFQYYEEEERQRGNFPDRFSGHQFPNYSSELNVNALLLGDSALYLCASSLRTSGVPNTGELFFGEGSRLTVL.